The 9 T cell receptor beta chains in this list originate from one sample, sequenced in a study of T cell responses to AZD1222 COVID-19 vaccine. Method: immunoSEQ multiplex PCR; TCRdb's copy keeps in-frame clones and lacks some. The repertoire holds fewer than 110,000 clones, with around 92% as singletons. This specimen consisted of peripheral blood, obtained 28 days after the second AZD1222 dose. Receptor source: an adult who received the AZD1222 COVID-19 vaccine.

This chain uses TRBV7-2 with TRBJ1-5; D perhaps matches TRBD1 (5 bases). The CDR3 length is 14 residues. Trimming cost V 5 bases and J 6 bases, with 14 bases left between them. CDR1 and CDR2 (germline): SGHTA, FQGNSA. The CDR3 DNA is TGTGCCAGCAGCCTGACAGTTGTTGTTCAGCCCCAGCATTTT. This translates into CASSLTVVVQPQHF.

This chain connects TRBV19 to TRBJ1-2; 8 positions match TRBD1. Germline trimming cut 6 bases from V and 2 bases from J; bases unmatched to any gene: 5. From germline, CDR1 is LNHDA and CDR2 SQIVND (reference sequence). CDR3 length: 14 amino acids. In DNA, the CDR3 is TGTGCCAGTAGACGGGACAGGACCAACTATGGCTACACCTTC. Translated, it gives CASRRDRTNYGYTF. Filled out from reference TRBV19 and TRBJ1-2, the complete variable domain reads DGGITQSPKYLFRKEGQNVTLSCEQNLNHDAMYWYRQDPGQGLRLIYYSQIVNDFQKGDIAEGYSVSREKKESFPLTVTSAQKNPTAFYLCASRRDRTNYGYTFGSGTRLTVV.

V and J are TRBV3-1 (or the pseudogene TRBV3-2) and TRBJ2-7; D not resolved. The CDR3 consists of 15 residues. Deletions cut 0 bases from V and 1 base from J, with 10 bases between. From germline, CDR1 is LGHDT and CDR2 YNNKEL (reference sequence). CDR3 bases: TGTGCCAGCAGCCAAGATCGAGCCAGTTCCTACGAGCAGTACTTC. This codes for CASSQDRASSYEQYF.

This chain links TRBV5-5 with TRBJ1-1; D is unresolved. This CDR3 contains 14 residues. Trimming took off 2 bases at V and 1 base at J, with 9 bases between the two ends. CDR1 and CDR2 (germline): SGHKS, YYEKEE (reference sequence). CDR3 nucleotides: TGTGCCAGCAGCTTATGGCTGTCGAACACTGAAGCTTTCTTT. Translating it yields CASSLWLSNTEAFF.

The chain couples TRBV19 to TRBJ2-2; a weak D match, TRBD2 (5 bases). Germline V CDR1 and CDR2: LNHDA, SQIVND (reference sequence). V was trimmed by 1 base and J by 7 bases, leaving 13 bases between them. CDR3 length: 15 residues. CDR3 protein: CASSIVHGRGGELFF. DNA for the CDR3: TGTGCCAGTAGTATAGTGCACGGACGGGGCGGGGAGCTGTTTTTT. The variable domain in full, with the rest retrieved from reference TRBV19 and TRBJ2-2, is DGGITQSPKYLFRKEGQNVTLSCEQNLNHDAMYWYRQDPGQGLRLIYYSQIVNDFQKGDIAEGYSVSREKKESFPLTVTSAQKNPTAFYLCASSIVHGRGGELFFGEGSRLTVL.

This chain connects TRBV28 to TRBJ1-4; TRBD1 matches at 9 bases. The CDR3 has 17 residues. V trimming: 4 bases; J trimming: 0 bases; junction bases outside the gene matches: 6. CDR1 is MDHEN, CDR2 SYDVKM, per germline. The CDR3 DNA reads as TGTGCCAGCAGTTCGCTATGGGACAGGGCAACTAATGAAAAACTGTTTTTT. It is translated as CASSSLWDRATNEKLFF. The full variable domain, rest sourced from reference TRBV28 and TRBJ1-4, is DVKVTQSSRYLVKRTGEKVFLECVQDMDHENMFWYRQDPGLGLRLIYFSYDVKMKEKGDIPEGYSVSREKKERFSLILESASTNQTSMYLCASSSLWDRATNEKLFFGSGTQLSVL.

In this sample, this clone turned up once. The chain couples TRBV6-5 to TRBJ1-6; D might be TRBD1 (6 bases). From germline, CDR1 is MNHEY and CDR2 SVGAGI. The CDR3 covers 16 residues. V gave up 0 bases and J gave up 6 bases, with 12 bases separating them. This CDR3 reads CASSYSIQGFNSPLHF. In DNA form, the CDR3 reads TGTGCCAGCAGTTACTCGATACAGGGTTTTAATTCACCCCTCCACTTT.

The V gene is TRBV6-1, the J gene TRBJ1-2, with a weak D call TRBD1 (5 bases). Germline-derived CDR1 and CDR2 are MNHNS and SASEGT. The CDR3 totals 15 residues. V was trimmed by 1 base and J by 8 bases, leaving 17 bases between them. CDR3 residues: CASSEVAGTDDGYTF. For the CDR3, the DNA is TGTGCCAGCAGTGAAGTTGCCGGGACCGACGACGGCTACACCTTC.

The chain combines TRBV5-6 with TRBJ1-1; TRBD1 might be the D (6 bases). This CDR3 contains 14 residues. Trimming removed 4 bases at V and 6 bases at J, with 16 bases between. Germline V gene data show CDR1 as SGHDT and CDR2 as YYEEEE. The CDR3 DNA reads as TGTGCCAGCAGCCCGGGGGGACACATTCCTGAAGCTTTCTTT. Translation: CASSPGGHIPEAFF.